The rows below give T cell receptor beta chains drawn from one sample of a study of blood T cell repertoires in COVID-19. The method was immunoSEQ multiplex PCR; TCRdb's version includes in-frame clones alone and lacks a portion of them. The profile covers a few hundred thousand clones, with nearly 90% appearing a single time and roughly 4.3% taken by the ten largest. The specimen sequenced was PBMCs or T cells enriched from blood (not recorded which). All receptors come from a woman aged 18 to 35 with acute COVID-19. The CDR3 runs from the conserved cysteine through the conserved F or W. D genes are given only for firm matches. Rows give clone size only sometimes, using once, few, many, or a class for an expanded clone.

TRBV7-2,.,.,TRBJ1-4,CASSLSGDSNEKLFF,TGTGCCAGCAGCTTATCCGGCGACTCTAATGAAAAACTGTTTTTT
TRBV5-1,.,.,TRBJ1-2,CASSFQDPTGETF,TGCGCCAGCAGCTTTCAGGACCCCACTGGGGAGACCTTC
TRBV6-5,.,TRBD1,TRBJ2-5,CASSLQGYQETQYF,TGTGCCAGCAGTTTACAGGGGTACCAAGAGACCCAGTACTTC
TRBV10-3,once,TRBD2,TRBJ2-1,CAISGLADNEQFF,TGTGCCATCAGTGGGCTAGCGGACAATGAGCAGTTCTTC
TRBV19,.,TRBD2,TRBJ2-1,CASSISSSGRASYNEQFF,TGTGCCAGTAGTATAAGCTCTAGCGGGAGGGCCAGTTACAATGAGCAGTTCTTC
TRBV9,.,.,TRBJ1-2,CASSVEHGGGYGYTF,TGTGCCAGCAGCGTAGAACACGGGGGTGGCTATGGCTACACCTTC
TRBV24-1,.,.,TRBJ1-2,CATSDGGQANYGYTF,TGTGCCACCAGTGATGGGGGACAAGCTAACTATGGCTACACCTTC
TRBV7-2,.,.,TRBJ2-2,CASSGGARPGTGELFF,TGTGCCAGCAGCGGAGGGGCGCGACCTGGGACCGGGGAGCTGTTTTTT
TRBV28,.,TRBD1,TRBJ1-1,CASSPNRGRAMNTEAFF,TGTGCCAGCAGCCCTAACAGGGGAAGAGCCATGAACACTGAAGCTTTCTTT
TRBV4-2,few,TRBD1,TRBJ1-4,CASSQPDRDEKLFF,TGTGCCAGCAGCCAACCGGACAGGGATGAAAAACTGTTTTTT
TRBV28,.,TRBD1,TRBJ1-4,CASSLSGTGSEKLFF,TGTGCCAGCAGTTTGTCCGGGACAGGTAGTGAAAAACTGTTTTTT
TRBV7-2,.,TRBD1,TRBJ2-1,CASSSGTGVGNEQFF,TGTGCCAGCAGCTCCGGGACAGGGGTTGGGAATGAGCAGTTCTTC
TRBV11-2,.,.,TRBJ2-7,CASSLDVGLTYEQYF,TGTGCCAGCAGCTTAGATGTGGGCCTTACCTACGAGCAGTACTTC
TRBV18,.,TRBD2,TRBJ2-3,CASSPKLAGGTDTQYF,TGTGCCAGCTCACCGAAACTAGCGGGAGGAACAGATACGCAGTATTTT
TRBV6-5,once,.,TRBJ2-5,CASSYLRLAAETQYF,TGTGCCAGCAGTTACTTACGGCTAGCTGCGGAGACCCAGTACTTC
TRBV7-2,.,TRBD1,TRBJ2-5,CASRKGTGGSGYQETQYF,TGTGCCAGCAGGAAGGGGACAGGGGGTAGCGGATACCAAGAGACCCAGTACTTC
TRBV7-3,.,.,TRBJ1-2,CASSLTVQGSGYTF,TGTGCCAGCAGCTTAACGGTGCAGGGATCGGGCTACACCTTC
TRBV6-5,.,TRBD2,TRBJ2-7,CASSPGGSGSYEQYF,TGTGCCAGCAGCCCCGGAGGTAGCGGGAGCTACGAGCAGTACTTC
TRBV5-5,.,TRBD1,TRBJ1-4,CASSWGGTGGNEKLFF,TGTGCCAGCAGCTGGGGAGGGACAGGGGGGAATGAAAAACTGTTTTTT
TRBV3-1/TRBV3-2,.,.,TRBJ2-1,CASSQVRHEQFF,TGTGCCAGCAGTCAAGTCAGGCATGAGCAGTTCTTC
TRBV10-2,.,TRBD2,TRBJ2-1,CASSGELAEPNEQFF,TGCGCCAGCAGTGGAGAACTAGCGGAGCCGAATGAGCAGTTCTTC
TRBV28,.,.,TRBJ1-2,CASSLSPSYGYTF,TGTGCCAGCAGTTTAAGCCCGAGCTATGGCTACACCTTC
TRBV28,.,TRBD2,TRBJ2-7,CASSLFSGTYEQYF,TGTGCCAGCAGTTTATTCAGCGGGACCTACGAGCAGTACTTC
TRBV25-1,.,.,TRBJ1-1,CATLQSSLNTEAFF,TGTGCCACCCTTCAGTCCTCGCTGAACACTGAAGCTTTCTTT